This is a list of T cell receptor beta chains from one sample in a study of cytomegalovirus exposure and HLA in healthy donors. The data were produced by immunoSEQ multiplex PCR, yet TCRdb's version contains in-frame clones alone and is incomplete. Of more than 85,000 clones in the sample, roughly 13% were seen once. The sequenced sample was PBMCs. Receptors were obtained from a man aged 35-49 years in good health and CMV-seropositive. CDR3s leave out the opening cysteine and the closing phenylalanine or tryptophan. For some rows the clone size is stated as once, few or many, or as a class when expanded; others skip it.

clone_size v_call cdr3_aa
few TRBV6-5 ASSYSFNMNAEAF
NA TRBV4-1 ASSQEVRGSYEQY
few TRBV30 AWSETRGTGYT
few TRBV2 ASSGLGGGREETQY
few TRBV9 ASSVMDFSYEQY
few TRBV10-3 AASGRESDTQY
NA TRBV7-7 ASSSRGGLAGNTGELF
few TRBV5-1 ASSLAVSGGFTDTQY
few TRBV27 ASSLKYMNTEAF
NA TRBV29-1 SVDGQTTREQY
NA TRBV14 ASSDRDTPNYGYT
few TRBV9 ASSVGPDYNYGYT
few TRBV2 ASRPRTGLEAQY
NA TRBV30 AWSVMGPGNTIY
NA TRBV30 AWSVGQGTEAF
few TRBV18 ASSPGTGGLRETQY
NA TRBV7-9 ASSLEGLVNEQF
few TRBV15 ATSRDLGQGVHEQY
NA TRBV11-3 ASSKERDTDTQY
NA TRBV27 ASSPRTGGAGYT
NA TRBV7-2 ASSLSGQGGTEAF
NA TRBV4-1 ASSQTGTGNSGNTIY
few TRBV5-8 ASETNGIILTDTQY
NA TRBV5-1 ASSQTTGNTEAF
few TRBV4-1 ASSPSEVPSYEQY
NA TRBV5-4 ASSFGGSYNEQF
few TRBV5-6 ASSLRGTSGASTNEQF
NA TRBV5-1 ASSLGQGRNEQF
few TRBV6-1 ASSHTGSTEAF
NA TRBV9 ASNTLGGTNEKLF
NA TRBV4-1 ASSQGGQGYEQY
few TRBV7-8 ASRQGVGTEAF
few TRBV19 ASSIGSGETQY
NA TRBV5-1 ASSVVGGAYEQY
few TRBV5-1 ASSSVQGTYEQY
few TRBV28 ASSLAGLAGGRPQF
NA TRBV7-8 ASSLAGGHRNEQF
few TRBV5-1 ASYLGGRLTGELF
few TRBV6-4 ASSAGTSGSYEQF
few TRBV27 ASSPQIQTGEAF
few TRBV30 AWSVGGPVDTDTQY
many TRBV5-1 ASSPEGAPTYEQY
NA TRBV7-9 ASSLRGSEAF
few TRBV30 AWNPLKFPGNTIY